The clone carrying this TCR beta chain was recorded many times. The target antigen is unknown. The source of the sample is a study of response to subunit inactivated influenza vaccine. Study-wide points: A suggestion made by the authors is that each seasonal influenza vaccination recruits few new T cells.

The V segment lost 0 bases and the J segment 4 bases; nucleotides outside the gene matches: 12. CDR1 and CDR2 from the germline V gene are SGHRS and YFSETQ. The CDR3 is 17 amino acids. TCRdb fed the RT-PCR reads into MiXCR, producing one record per CDR3 protein. The table has 450,000 to 600,000 distinct CDR3 sequences, 6.5% to 8% seen once. The receptor's source is a man aged 45 to 75 who received an inactivated influenza vaccine. Sequencing used PBMCs from blood, obtained 23 months after vaccination. The J gene is TRBJ2-5, the V gene TRBV5-1; TRBD1 aligns across 7 bases. Written as DNA, the CDR3 is TGCGCCAGCAGCTTGGGCGCTGTAGTCAGGGGGTCAGAGACCCAGTACTTC. Its translation is CASSLGAVVRGSETQYF.